One sample yielded the 20 T cell receptor beta chains listed below, sequenced in a study of cytomegalovirus exposure and HLA in healthy donors. Amplification used 60 Vbeta primers and 13 Jbeta primers. Repertoires were generated with immunoSEQ multiplex PCR, while TCRdb's copy carries only in-frame clones and drops some. The table records about 94,000 clones, around 74% of them present only once. The specimen was PBMCs. The receptors stem from a man aged 40-49 years in good health and CMV-seropositive.

About this clone: At the DNA level, this CDR3 is encoded by other sequences in the same sample as well. This chain links TRBV15 with TRBJ2-5; D is uncertain. The V end was cut by 0 bases, the J end by 4 bases, with 3 bases between. This CDR3 comprises 12 residues. The germline gives CDR1 LNHNV, CDR2 YYDKDF (reference sequence). The CDR3: CATSRERETQYF. The CDR3 coding sequence is TGTGCCACCAGCAGAGAGCGAGAGACCCAGTACTTC.

A few counts support this clone. CDR3 protein: CASSDSGTAEQYF. The CDR3 DNA reads TGTGCCAGCAGCGATTCCGGGACAGCGGAGCAGTACTTC. The chain has TRBV7-9 and TRBJ2-7; 7 bases align to TRBD1. CDR3 length: 13 residues. Germline lookup yields CDR1 SEHNR and CDR2 FQNEAQ (reference sequence). With V trimmed by 5 bases and J by 7 bases, 8 bases remained unmatched.

The chain is built from TRBV27 and TRBJ2-3; 8 positions match TRBD2. Looked up from germline, CDR1 is MNHEY and CDR2 is SMNVEV (reference sequence). The CDR3 has 16 amino acids. J lost 2 bases, V lost 2 bases, and 6 bases had no gene match. CDR3 in DNA: TGTGCCAGCAGTTTACTTTCTAGCGGGTACACAGATACGCAGTATTTT. Translated: CASSLLSSGYTDTQYF.

The rearrangement links TRBV15 to TRBJ1-2, with TRBD1 as a possible D gene (5 bases). The length of the CDR3 is 15 residues. Germline V CDR1 and CDR2: LNHNV, YYDKDF (reference sequence). V was clipped by 0 bases and J by 2 bases, with 10 bases between them. CDR3 residues: CATSRDRGGNYGYTF. In DNA, the CDR3 is TGTGCCACCAGCAGAGATCGGGGGGGGAACTATGGCTACACCTTC.

This sequence joins TRBV19 and TRBJ2-1; TRBD1 might be the D (5 bases). V was shortened by 6 bases and J by 6 bases, with 15 bases between the two germline ends. Germline values: CDR1 LNHDA, CDR2 SQIVND (reference sequence). The CDR3 is 14 amino acids. As DNA, the CDR3 is TGTGCCAGTAGCGCAGGGTTCAAGGGCAATGAGCAGTTCTTC. This codes for CASSAGFKGNEQFF. The full variable domain, in which reference TRBV19 and TRBJ2-1 provide the parts outside the CDR3, is DGGITQSPKYLFRKEGQNVTLSCEQNLNHDAMYWYRQDPGQGLRLIYYSQIVNDFQKGDIAEGYSVSREKKESFPLTVTSAQKNPTAFYLCASSAGFKGNEQFFGPGTRLTVL.

The V call is TRBV12-2, the J call TRBJ2-1; TRBD2, as called in the table, went unchecked against the DNA. TRBV12-2 is labeled a pseudogene. This CDR3 is 18 amino acids long. The CDR3 sequence: CASRFEGLAGECYNEQFF. The CDR3 DNA sequence: TGTGCAAGTCGCTTCGAGGGACTAGCGGGAGAATGCTACAATGAGCAGTTCTTC.

This clone was detected only a few times. The chain links TRBV2 to TRBJ1-2, with TRBD1 as a possible D gene (6 bases). V was trimmed by 6 bases and J by 2 bases, leaving 13 bases between them. CDR3 size: 14 residues. Germline values: CDR1 SNHLY, CDR2 FYNNEI. The CDR3 loop is CASRGQNTNYGYTF. The CDR3 DNA reads as TGTGCCAGCAGAGGACAGAACACAAACTATGGCTACACCTTC.

This chain joins TRBV19 and TRBJ2-7; TRBD2 is a possible D gene (5 bases). Germline V gives CDR1 LNHDA, CDR2 SQIVND (reference sequence). Deletions cut 5 bases from V and 8 bases from J, with 16 bases between. This CDR3 contains 13 residues. The CDR3 loop is CASSLRAIGQQYF. In nucleotides, the CDR3 is TGTGCCAGTAGTCTGCGGGCCATAGGCCAGCAGTACTTC.

The rearrangement uses TRBV5-1 and TRBJ2-7, with D maybe TRBD1 (5 bases). Looked up from germline, CDR1 is SGHRS and CDR2 is YFSETQ. The CDR3 covers 13 residues. V was clipped by 0 bases and J by 5 bases, with 9 bases between them. As DNA, the CDR3 is TGCGCCAGCAGCTTGGGAGACAGCCACGAGCAGTACTTC. This sequence encodes CASSLGDSHEQYF.

This chain connects TRBV6-5 to TRBJ2-1; weak D call: TRBD2 (5 bases). V was cut by 6 bases and J by 6 bases, with 12 bases left in between. The germline CDR1 and CDR2 sequences are MNHEY and SVGAGI. The CDR3 consists of 13 residues. The CDR3 reads CASSRTYLNEQFF. CDR3 DNA sequence: TGTGCCAGCAGCCGGACTTACCTCAATGAGCAGTTCTTC.

The rearrangement joins TRBV25-1 to TRBJ2-2, with TRBD2 matching over 13 bases. J was trimmed by 7 bases and V by 5 bases; bases with no gene match: 7. The CDR3 extends over 16 amino acids. CDR1 is MGHDK and CDR2 is SYGVNS in the germline V gene. In nucleotides, the CDR3 is TGTGCCAGCAGTCCCCCGGGGACTAGCGGGATCGGGGAGCTGTTTTTT. This gives the protein CASSPPGTSGIGELFF.

The rearrangement uses TRBV9 and TRBJ2-2; 7 bases agree with TRBD1. This CDR3 is built from 17 residues. The germline gives CDR1 SGDLS, CDR2 YYNGEE. The V and J ends lost 0 bases and 5 bases, in that order; junction bases with no gene match: 10. CDR3 loop: CASSVARNRGRTGELFF. CDR3 DNA sequence: TGTGCCAGCAGCGTAGCTCGAAACAGGGGCCGGACCGGGGAGCTGTTTTTT. Based on the CDR3 plus reference TRBV9 and TRBJ2-2, the full variable domain is DSGVTQTPKHLITATGQRVTLRCSPRSGDLSVYWYQQSLDQGLQFLIQYYNGEERAKGNILERFSAQQFPDLHSELNLSSLELGDSALYFCASSVARNRGRTGELFFGEGSRLTVL.

The rearrangement joins TRBV14 to TRBJ2-5; D gene uncertain. Trimming cost V 0 bases and J 1 base, with 6 bases left between them. This CDR3 contains 14 residues. Germline V gives CDR1 SGHDN, CDR2 FVKESK. The CDR3 coding sequence is TGTGCCAGCAGCCAAGATCAGATCCAAGAGACCCAGTACTTC. As protein: CASSQDQIQETQYF.

On this clone itself: Compared with germline, one end of the junction differs, possibly owing to a read error. The V call is TRBV7-9, the J call TRBJ2-2; 10 positions match TRBD2. Per germline, CDR1 SEHNR and CDR2 FQNEAQ (reference sequence). This CDR3 contains 16 residues. CDR3 in amino acids: CSSSLGLAVNTGELFF. As DNA, the CDR3 is TGTTCCAGCAGCTTAGGACTAGCGGTGAACACCGGGGAGCTGTTTTTT. The full variable domain, its missing parts supplied by reference TRBV7-9 and TRBJ2-2, is DTGVSQNPRHKITKRGQNVTFRCDPISEHNRLYWYRQTLGQGPEFLTYFQNEAQLEKSRLLSDRFSAERPKGSFSTLEIQRTEQGDSAMYLCSSSLGLAVNTGELFFGEGSRLTVL.

The chain carries TRBV7-8 and TRBJ2-3; 10 nucleotides line up with TRBD2. V was pared by 1 base and J by 3 bases, with 7 bases of the junction left unmatched. CDR1 is SGHVS and CDR2 is FQNEAQ in the germline V gene. There are 17 residues in the CDR3. CDR3 amino acids: CASSLVSSGRGTDTQYF. For the CDR3, the DNA is TGTGCCAGCAGCTTAGTATCTAGCGGGAGAGGGACAGATACGCAGTATTTT.

This clone has a handful of counts. This chain connects TRBV2 to TRBJ1-2, with D possibly matching TRBD1 (6 bases). The CDR3 loop spans 16 amino acids. The V gene lost 7 bases and the J gene lost 3 bases, with 21 bases spanning the gap. In germline, CDR1 is SNHLY, CDR2 FYNNEI. The CDR3 bases are TGTGCCAGCACCCACACAGGGATATATTTCGACTATGGCTACACCTTC. Translating gives CASTHTGIYFDYGYTF.

This clone was seen only once. V usage is TRBV25-1 and J usage is TRBJ1-2, with 7 nucleotides matching TRBD1. The CDR3 spans 12 residues. J lost 8 bases, V lost 6 bases, and 6 bases had no gene match. Germline CDR1 MGHDK, CDR2 SYGVNS. The CDR3 DNA sequence: TGTGCCAGCAGGGGGACAGTCATCGGCTACACCTTC. It yields the protein CASRGTVIGYTF.

This chain joins TRBV10-1 and TRBJ2-1; TRBD2 aligns across 13 bases. The germline CDR1 and CDR2 sequences are WNHNN and SYGVQD (reference sequence). The V gene end was trimmed by 6 bases and the J gene end by 5 bases; junction bases not matched to a gene: 4. CDR3 length: 15 amino acids. The CDR3 region is CASSAGTSGDNEQFF. For the CDR3, the DNA is TGCGCCAGCAGCGCCGGGACTAGCGGGGACAATGAGCAGTTCTTC.

The gene calls are TRBV20-1 and TRBJ1-4; D might be TRBD1 (5 bases). This CDR3 has 11 residues. Germline V gene data show CDR1 as DFQATT and CDR2 as SNEGSKA (reference sequence). The CDR3 coding sequence is TGCAGCGCCGACGGGGACGGGGGACTGTTTTTT. It specifies CSADGDGGLFF.

The chain recombines TRBV19 with TRBJ2-7; TRBD1 matches 8 bases. This CDR3 region has 16 residues. The germline V gene encodes CDR1 LNHDA and CDR2 SQIVND (reference sequence). Trimming cost V 4 bases and J 1 base; bases outside gene matches: 9. The CDR3 sequence: CASSKAGTGYSYEQYF. The DNA for the CDR3 is TGTGCCAGTAGTAAGGCCGGGACAGGTTATTCCTACGAGCAGTACTTC.